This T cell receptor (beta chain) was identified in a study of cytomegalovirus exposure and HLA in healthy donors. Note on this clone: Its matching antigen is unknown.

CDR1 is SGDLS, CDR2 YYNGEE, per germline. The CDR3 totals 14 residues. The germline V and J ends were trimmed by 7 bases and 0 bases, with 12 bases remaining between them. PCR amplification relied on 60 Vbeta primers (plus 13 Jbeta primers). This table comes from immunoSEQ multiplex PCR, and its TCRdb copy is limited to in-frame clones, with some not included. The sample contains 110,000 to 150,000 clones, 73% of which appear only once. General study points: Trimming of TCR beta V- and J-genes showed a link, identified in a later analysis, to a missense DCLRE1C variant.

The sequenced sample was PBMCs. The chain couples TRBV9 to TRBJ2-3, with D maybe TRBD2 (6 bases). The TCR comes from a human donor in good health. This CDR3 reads CASGTSPSTDTQYF. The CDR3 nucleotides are TGTGCCAGCGGTACTAGCCCGAGCACAGATACGCAGTATTTT.